The TCR beta chain under discussion was sequenced for a study of shared clonotypes between healthy human individuals. Overall study findings and caveats: Naive CD4 clonotypes were shared across a handful of donors at roughly 5.5%. Estimated richness values were generally larger in naive subsets than in memory subsets.

The V end was cut by 5 bases, the J end by 8 bases, with 18 bases between. Germline V gene data show CDR1 as SGHTA and CDR2 as FQGTGA. CDR3 length: 14 amino acids. Produced via immunoSEQ multiplex PCR; TCRdb's table is partial and in-frame only. The sample has 1.6 million or so clones, around 97% seen once. A word on this clone: The antigen is not known.

The sample comprised naive CD4+ T cells sorted from blood. Regarding subset: CD45RA+ positively selected. The sequence was obtained from a man aged 25-40 years in good health. This rearrangement joins TRBV7-3 to TRBJ1-2; no definite D call. Here the CDR3 reads CASSPEDGPGGYTF. CDR3 bases: TGTGCCAGCAGCCCAGAGGACGGTCCGGGAGGCTACACCTTC.